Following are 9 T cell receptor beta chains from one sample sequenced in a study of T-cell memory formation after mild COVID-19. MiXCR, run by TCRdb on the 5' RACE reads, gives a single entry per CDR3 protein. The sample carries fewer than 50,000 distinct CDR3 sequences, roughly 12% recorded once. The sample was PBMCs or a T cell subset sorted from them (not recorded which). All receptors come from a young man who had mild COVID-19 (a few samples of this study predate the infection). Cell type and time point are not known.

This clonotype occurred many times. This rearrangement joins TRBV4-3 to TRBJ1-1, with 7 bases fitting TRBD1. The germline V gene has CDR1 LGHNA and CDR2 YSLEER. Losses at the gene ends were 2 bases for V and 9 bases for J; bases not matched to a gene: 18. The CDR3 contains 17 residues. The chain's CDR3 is CASSQRGTVRQGEKAFF. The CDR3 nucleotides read TGCGCCAGCAGCCAAAGAGGGACGGTGCGGCAGGGGGAAAAAGCTTTCTTT.

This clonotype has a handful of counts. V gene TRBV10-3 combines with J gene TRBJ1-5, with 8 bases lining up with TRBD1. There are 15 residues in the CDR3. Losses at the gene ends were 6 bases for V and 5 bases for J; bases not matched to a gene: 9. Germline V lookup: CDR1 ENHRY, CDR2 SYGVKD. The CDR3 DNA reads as TGTGCCATCAGACCCGGACAGGGCGGGGATCAGCCCCAGCATTTT. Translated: CAIRPGQGGDQPQHF.

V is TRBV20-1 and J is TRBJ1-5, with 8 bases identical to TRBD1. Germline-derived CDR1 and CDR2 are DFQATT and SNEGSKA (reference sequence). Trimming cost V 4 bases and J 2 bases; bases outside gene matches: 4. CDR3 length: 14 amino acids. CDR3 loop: CSATQGAGNQPQHF. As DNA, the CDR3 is TGCAGTGCTACTCAGGGGGCTGGCAATCAGCCCCAGCATTTT.

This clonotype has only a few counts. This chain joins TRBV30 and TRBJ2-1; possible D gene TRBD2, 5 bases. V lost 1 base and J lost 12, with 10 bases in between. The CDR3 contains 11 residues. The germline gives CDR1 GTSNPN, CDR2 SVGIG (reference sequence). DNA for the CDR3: TGTGCCTGGAGTGGGGGTAGCGTGCAGTTCTTC. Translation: CAWSGGSVQFF.

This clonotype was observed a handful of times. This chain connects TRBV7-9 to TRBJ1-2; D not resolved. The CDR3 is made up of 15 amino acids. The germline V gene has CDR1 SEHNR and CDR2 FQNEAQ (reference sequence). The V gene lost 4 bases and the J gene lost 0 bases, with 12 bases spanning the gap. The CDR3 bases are TGTGCCAGCAGCTGGTCCGGGGAGCCTAACTATGGCTACACCTTC. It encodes CASSWSGEPNYGYTF.

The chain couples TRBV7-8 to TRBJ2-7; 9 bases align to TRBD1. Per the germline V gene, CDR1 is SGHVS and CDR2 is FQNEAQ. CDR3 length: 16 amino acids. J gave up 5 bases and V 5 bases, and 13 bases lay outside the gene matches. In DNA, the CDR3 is TGTGCCAGCAGCCGAGCAAGGGACAGGGTTGGGAACGAGCAGTACTTC. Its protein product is CASSRARDRVGNEQYF.

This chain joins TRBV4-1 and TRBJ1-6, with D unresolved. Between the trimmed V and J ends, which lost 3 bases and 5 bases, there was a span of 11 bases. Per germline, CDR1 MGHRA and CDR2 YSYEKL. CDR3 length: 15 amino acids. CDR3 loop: CASSHADWNNSPLHF. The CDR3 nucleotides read TGCGCCAGCAGCCATGCCGACTGGAATAATTCACCCCTCCACTTT.

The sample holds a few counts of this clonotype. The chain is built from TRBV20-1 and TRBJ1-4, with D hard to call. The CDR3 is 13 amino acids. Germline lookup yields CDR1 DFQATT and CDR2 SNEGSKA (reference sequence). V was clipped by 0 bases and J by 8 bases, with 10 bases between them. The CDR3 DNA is TGCAGTGCTAGAGATTCTGCCGGGGAAAAACTGTTTTTT. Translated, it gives CSARDSAGEKLFF.

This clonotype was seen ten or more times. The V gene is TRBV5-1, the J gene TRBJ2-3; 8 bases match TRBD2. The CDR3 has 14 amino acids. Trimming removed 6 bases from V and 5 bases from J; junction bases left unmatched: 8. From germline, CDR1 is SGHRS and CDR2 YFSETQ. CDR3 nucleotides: TGCGCCAGCATGGACGGGGGGGCCAGAGATACGCAGTATTTT. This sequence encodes CASMDGGARDTQYF.